A single sample gave rise to the 9 T cell receptor beta chains below, sequenced in a study of blood T cells in healthy people across ages. Next came a second PCR, run for about 6 to 11 cycles, which used a sample-barcoded 5' primer along with a J-beta primer mix. TCRdb recomputed calls from the 5' RACE reads with MiXCR, one row per CDR3 protein. The sample carries hundreds of thousands of distinct CDR3 sequences, 50% to 65% recorded once. Sequencing was carried out using blood. These receptors originate from an elderly man in good health.

This clonotype has more than one count but fewer than ten. The chain carries TRBV2 and TRBJ2-5, with 8 bases lining up with TRBD2. This CDR3 has 14 residues. Germline CDR1 reads SNHLY; CDR2 reads FYNNEI. The V gene end was trimmed by 7 bases and the J gene end by 5 bases; junction bases not matched to a gene: 9. The CDR3: CASTEGTRVETQYF. The CDR3 DNA reads TGTGCCAGCACCGAGGGGACTAGAGTGGAGACCCAGTACTTC.

The J gene is TRBJ2-7, the V gene TRBV6-2 or TRBV6-3; 9 nucleotides align to TRBD2. The germline V gene encodes CDR1 MNHEY and CDR2 SVGEGT. The J segment lost 4 bases and the V segment lost 7 bases, leaving 5 bases of the junction unmatched. The CDR3 has 13 amino acids. In nucleotides, the CDR3 is TGTGCCAGCAAGACCAGCGGGGGGTACGAGCAGTACTTC. Its translation: CASKTSGGYEQYF.

The sample holds a few counts of this clonotype. CDR3: CASKRRRAHEQYF. CDR3 in DNA: TGCGCCAGCAAAAGGAGACGGGCCCACGAGCAGTACTTC. This chain uses TRBV10-2 with TRBJ2-7; D remains unclear. Germline CDR1 WSHSY, CDR2 SAAADI. Trimming shortened V by 7 bases and J by 5 bases, and 15 bases separated the two germline ends. The CDR3 loop spans 13 amino acids.

This clonotype has only a few counts. The chain uses TRBV28 and TRBJ2-1; TRBD2 is a possible D gene (6 bases). Germline V gene sequence: CDR1 MDHEN, CDR2 SYDVKM. This CDR3 is 16 amino acids long. Trimming pared 4 bases from V and 7 bases from J, leaving 20 bases between. CDR3 nucleotide sequence: TGTGCCAGCAGTTCGGCGGGACTCGGATTTCATAATGAGCAGTTCTTC. Translation gives CASSSAGLGFHNEQFF. The full variable domain, completed using reference TRBV28 and TRBJ2-1, is DVKVTQSSRYLVKRTGEKVFLECVQDMDHENMFWYRQDPGLGLRLIYFSYDVKMKEKGDIPEGYSVSREKKERFSLILESASTNQTSMYLCASSSAGLGFHNEQFFGPGTRLTVL.

This chain connects TRBV20-1 to TRBJ2-1, with 11 bases that match TRBD2. There are 16 residues in the CDR3. V was clipped by 3 bases and J by 6 bases; unmatched bases: 10. Germline V lookup: CDR1 DFQATT, CDR2 SNEGSKA (reference sequence). Here the CDR3 DNA reads TGCAGTGCTAGTGGGTTACTAGCGGGAGAAGGCAATGAGCAGTTCTTC. Translated: CSASGLLAGEGNEQFF.

A note on this clonotype: An end of the junction does not agree with germline; a read error may underlie this. The chain has TRBV28 and TRBJ1-5; no reliable D call. Germline lookup yields CDR1 MDHEN and CDR2 SYDVKM. The CDR3 consists of 13 residues. The CDR3 nucleotides are TGTGCCAGCAGCCCTACGGGGTATCAGCCCCGGCATTTT. Translation: CASSPTGYQPRHF.

This sequence joins TRBV4-2 and TRBJ1-4, with D hard to call. The length of the CDR3 is 15 residues. Between the trimmed V and J ends, which lost 0 bases and 8 bases, there was a span of 13 bases. CDR1 LGHNA and CDR2 YNFKEQ come from the germline V gene. The CDR3 DNA reads as TGTGCCAGCAGCCAAGAATCCGGAGCAGCCGAAAAACTGTTTTTT. Encoded protein: CASSQESGAAEKLFF.

This clonotype was seen more than once but under ten times. The V gene is TRBV29-1, the J gene TRBJ2-5, with 8 bases identical to TRBD1. The germline V gene encodes CDR1 SQVTM and CDR2 ANQGSEA. The CDR3 totals 13 residues. Trimming removed 6 bases from V and 7 bases from J; junction bases left unmatched: 10. In DNA, the CDR3 is TGCAGCGTGGCTACGACAGGGGCGCCGACCCAGTACTTC. Protein: CSVATTGAPTQYF.

This clonotype was picked up a small number of times. The chain recombines TRBV9 with TRBJ2-7; 8 positions match TRBD1. From germline, CDR1 is SGDLS and CDR2 YYNGEE. The CDR3 spans 15 residues. Trimming removed 4 bases from V and 7 bases from J; junction bases left unmatched: 13. CDR3 DNA: TGTGCCAGCAGCCCAGGCCCAGGGGGCAATCTGGAGCAGTACTTC. Translated: CASSPGPGGNLEQYF.